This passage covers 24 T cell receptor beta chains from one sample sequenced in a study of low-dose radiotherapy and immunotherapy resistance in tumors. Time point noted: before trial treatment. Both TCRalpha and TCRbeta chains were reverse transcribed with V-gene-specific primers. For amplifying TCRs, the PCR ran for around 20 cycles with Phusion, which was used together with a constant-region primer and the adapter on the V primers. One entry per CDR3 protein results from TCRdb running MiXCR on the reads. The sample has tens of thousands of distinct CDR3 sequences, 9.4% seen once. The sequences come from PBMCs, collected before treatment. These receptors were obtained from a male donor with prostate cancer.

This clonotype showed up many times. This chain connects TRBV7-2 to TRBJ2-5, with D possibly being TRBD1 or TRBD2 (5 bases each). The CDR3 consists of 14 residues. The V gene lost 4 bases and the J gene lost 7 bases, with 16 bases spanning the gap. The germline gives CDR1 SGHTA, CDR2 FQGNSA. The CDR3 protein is CASSSPGRPTTQYF. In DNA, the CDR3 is TGTGCCAGCAGCTCTCCGGGGCGTCCAACGACCCAGTACTTC.

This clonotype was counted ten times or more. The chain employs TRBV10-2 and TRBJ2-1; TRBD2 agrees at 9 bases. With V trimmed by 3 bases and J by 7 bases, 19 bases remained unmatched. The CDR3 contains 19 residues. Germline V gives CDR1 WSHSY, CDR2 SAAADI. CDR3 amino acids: CASSDGGRGSSGNTNEQFF. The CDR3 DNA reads TGCGCCAGCAGTGACGGGGGCCGAGGCTCTAGCGGGAATACTAATGAGCAGTTCTTC.

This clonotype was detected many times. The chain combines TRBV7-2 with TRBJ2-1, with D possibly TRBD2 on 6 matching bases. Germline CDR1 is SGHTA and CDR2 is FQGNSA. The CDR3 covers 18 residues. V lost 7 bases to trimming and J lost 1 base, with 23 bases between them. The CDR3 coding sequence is TGTGCCAGCACCGGGGACTTCACCAGACCCCTATCCTACAATGAGCAGTTCTTC. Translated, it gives CASTGDFTRPLSYNEQFF.

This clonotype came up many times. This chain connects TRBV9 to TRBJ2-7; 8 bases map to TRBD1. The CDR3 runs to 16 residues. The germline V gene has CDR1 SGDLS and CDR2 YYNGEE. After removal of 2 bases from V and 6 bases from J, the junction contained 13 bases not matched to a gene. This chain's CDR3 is CASSVGVGQGASEQYF. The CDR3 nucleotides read TGTGCCAGCAGCGTGGGCGTTGGGCAGGGGGCGAGCGAGCAGTACTTC.

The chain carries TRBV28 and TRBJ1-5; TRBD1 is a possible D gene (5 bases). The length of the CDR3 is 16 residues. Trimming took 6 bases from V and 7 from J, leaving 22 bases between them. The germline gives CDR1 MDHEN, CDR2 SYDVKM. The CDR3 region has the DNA TGTGCCAGCAGCCTCCTTGGACTCAAATCAGGGCAGCCCCAGCATTTT. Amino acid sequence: CASSLLGLKSGQPQHF.

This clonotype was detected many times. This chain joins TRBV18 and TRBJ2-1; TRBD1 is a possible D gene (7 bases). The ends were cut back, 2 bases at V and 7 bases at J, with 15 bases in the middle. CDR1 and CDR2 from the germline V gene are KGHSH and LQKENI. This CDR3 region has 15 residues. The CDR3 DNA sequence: TGTGCCAGCTCACCAGGGGCAGGGGGGCGGAATGAGCAGTTCTTC. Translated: CASSPGAGGRNEQFF.

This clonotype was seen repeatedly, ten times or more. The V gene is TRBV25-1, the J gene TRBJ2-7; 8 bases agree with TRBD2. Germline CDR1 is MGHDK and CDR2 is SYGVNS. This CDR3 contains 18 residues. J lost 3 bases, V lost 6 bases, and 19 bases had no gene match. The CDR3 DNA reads TGTGCCAGCAGCCCCCTTGGGACTAGGGGTTCATGGGACTACGAGCAGTACTTC. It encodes CASSPLGTRGSWDYEQYF.

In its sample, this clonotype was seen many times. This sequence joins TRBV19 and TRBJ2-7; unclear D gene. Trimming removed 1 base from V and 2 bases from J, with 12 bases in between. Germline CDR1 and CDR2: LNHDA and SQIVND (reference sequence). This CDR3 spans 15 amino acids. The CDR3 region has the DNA TGTGCCAGTAGTATAGCAGGCGGTCCCACCTACGAGCAGTACTTC. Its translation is CASSIAGGPTYEQYF. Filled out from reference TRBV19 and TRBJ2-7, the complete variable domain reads DGGITQSPKYLFRKEGQNVTLSCEQNLNHDAMYWYRQDPGQGLRLIYYSQIVNDFQKGDIAEGYSVSREKKESFPLTVTSAQKNPTAFYLCASSIAGGPTYEQYFGPGTRLTVT.

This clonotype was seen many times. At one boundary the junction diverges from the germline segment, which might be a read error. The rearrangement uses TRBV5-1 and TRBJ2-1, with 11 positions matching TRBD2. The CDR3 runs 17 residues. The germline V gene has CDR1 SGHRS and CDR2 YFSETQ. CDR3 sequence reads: CASSLGGTSGTYNEQFF. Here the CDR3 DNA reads TGTGCCAGCAGCTTAGGAGGGACTAGCGGAACCTACAATGAGCAGTTCTTC.

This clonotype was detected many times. Written as DNA, the CDR3 is TGCAGCGTCGGCGGGACTAGCGGAGGGGGGGGCACAGATACGCAGTATTTT. Translation gives CSVGGTSGGGGTDTQYF. V and J are TRBV29-1 and TRBJ2-3; 11 nucleotides agree with TRBD2. Germline V gene sequence: CDR1 SQVTM, CDR2 ANQGSEA. V was clipped by 6 bases and J by 1 base; unmatched bases: 12. This CDR3 contains 17 residues.

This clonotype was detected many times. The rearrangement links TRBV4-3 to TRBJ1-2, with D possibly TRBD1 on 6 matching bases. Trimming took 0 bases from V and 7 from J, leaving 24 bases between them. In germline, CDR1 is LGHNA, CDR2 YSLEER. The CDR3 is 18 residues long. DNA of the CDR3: TGCGCCAGCAGCCAAGATCTTAGCGATATACAGGGTCTCGCTGGCTACACCTTC. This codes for CASSQDLSDIQGLAGYTF.

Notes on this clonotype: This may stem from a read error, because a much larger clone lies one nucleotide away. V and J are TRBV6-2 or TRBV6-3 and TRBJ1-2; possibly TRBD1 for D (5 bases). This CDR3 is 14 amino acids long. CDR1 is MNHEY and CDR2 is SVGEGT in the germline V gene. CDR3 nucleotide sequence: TGTGCCAGCAGACAACCCGCGGGGGGGTATGGCCACACCTTC. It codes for CASRQPAGGYGHTF.

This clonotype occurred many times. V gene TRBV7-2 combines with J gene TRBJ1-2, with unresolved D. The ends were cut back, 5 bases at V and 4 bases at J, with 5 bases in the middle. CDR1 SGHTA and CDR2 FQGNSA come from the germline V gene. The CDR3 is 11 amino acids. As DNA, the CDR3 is TGTGCCAGCAGCGGTAGCTATGGCTACACCTTC. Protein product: CASSGSYGYTF.

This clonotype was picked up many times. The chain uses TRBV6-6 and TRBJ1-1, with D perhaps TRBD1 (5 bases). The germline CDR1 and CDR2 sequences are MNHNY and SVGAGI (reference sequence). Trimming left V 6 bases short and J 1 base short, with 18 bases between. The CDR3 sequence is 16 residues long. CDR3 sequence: CASSKPTAVANTEAFF. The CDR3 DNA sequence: TGTGCCAGCAGCAAACCGACAGCAGTAGCGAACACTGAAGCTTTCTTT.

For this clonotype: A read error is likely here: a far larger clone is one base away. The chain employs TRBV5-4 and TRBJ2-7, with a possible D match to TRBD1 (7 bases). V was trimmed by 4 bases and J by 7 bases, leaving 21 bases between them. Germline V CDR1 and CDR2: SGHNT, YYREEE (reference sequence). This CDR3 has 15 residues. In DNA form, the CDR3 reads TGTGCCAGCAGCAAACCAGGGGGGTCCTACAATGAGCAGTACTTC. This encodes CASSKPGGSYNEQYF. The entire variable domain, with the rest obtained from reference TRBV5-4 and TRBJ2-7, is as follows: ETGVTQSPTHLIKTRGQQVTLRCSSQSGHNTVSWYQQALGQGPQFIFQYYREEENGRGNFPPRFSGLQFPNYSSELNVNALELDDSALYLCASSKPGGSYNEQYFGPGTRLTVT.

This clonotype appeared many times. Here the CDR3 DNA reads TGTGCCAGCAGAGATAACCCGAACACCGGGGAGCTGTTTTTT. Translating it yields CASRDNPNTGELFF. The chain uses TRBV2 and TRBJ2-2; D is ambiguous. CDR1 and CDR2 (germline): SNHLY, FYNNEI. CDR3 length: 14 residues. V was trimmed by 6 bases and J by 0 bases, leaving 8 bases between them. The full variable domain, completed using reference TRBV2 and TRBJ2-2, is EPEVTQTPSHQVTQMGQEVILRCVPISNHLYFYWYRQILGQKVEFLVSFYNNEISEKSEIFDDQFSVERPDGSNFTLKIRSTKLEDSAMYFCASRDNPNTGELFFGEGSRLTVL.

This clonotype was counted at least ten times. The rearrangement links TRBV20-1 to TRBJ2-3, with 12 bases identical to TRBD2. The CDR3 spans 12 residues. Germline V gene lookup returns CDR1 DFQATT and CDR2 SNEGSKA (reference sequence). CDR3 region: CSGLAGQDTQYF. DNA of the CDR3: TGCAGCGGACTAGCGGGACAGGATACGCAGTATTTT.

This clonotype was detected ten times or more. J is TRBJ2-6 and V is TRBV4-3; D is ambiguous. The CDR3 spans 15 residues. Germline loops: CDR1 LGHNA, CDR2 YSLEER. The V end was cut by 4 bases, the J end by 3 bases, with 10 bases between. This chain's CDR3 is CASSPYVGGANVLTF. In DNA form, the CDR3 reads TGCGCCAGCAGCCCATATGTGGGTGGGGCCAACGTCCTGACTTTC.

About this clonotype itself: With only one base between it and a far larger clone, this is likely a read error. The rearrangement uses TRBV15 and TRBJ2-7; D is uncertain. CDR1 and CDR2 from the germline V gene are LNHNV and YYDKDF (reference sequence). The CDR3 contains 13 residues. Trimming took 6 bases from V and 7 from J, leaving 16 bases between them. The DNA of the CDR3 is TGTGCCACCAGTCCAGAGATAACCAATGAGCAGTACTTC. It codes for CATSPEITNEQYF.

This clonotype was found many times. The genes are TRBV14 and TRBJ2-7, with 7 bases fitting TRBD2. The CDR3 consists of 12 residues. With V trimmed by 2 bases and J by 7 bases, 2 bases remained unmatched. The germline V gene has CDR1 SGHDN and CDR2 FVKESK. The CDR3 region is CASSQSGGEQYF. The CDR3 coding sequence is TGTGCCAGCAGCCAATCCGGGGGGGAGCAGTACTTC.

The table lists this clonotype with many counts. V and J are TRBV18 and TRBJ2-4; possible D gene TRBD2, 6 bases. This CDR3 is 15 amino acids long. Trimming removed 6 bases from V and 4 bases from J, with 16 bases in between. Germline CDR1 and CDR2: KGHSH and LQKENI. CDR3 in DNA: TGTGCCAGCTCGGGGGGACCGAAGAGTAAAAACATTCAGTACTTC. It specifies CASSGGPKSKNIQYF.

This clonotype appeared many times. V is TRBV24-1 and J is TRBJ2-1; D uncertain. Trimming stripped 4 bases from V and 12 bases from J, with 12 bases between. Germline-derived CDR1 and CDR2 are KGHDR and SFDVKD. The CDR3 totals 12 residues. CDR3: CATSESAETQFF. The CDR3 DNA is TGTGCCACCAGTGAGTCTGCTGAGACGCAGTTCTTC.

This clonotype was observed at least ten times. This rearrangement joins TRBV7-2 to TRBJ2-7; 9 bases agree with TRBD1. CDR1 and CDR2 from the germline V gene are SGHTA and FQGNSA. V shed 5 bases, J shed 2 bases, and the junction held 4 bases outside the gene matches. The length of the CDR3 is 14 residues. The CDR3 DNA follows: TGTGCCAGCAGCACTGGGACAGGGCCCTACGAGCAGTACTTC. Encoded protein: CASSTGTGPYEQYF.

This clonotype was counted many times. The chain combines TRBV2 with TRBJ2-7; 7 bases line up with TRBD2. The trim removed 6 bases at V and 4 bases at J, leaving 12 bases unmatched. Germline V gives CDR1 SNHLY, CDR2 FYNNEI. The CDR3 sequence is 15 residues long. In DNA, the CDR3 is TGTGCCAGCAGGAAGCGGGACGAGGGATGGTACGAGCAGTACTTC. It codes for CASRKRDEGWYEQYF.